The clone carrying this TCR beta chain was recorded once. Its antigen is not known. A much larger clone lies a single base off, so this may be a read error. The data were taken from a study of cytomegalovirus exposure and HLA in healthy donors. Germline V gives CDR1 SGHTA, CDR2 FQGNSA. V lost 5 bases and J lost 1, with 8 bases in between. The CDR3 is 13 residues long. Primers: 60 Vbeta forward and 13 Jbeta reverse. Some clones are missing from TCRdb's copy, which holds only in-frame ones; the method was immunoSEQ multiplex PCR. The sample carries about 150,000 clones, over 75% recorded once. Notes on the study in general: Several V segments, TRBV6-2 and TRBV6-3 among them, could not be told apart and were dropped. Some public TCRs appeared in many individuals, while most sequences were rare.

The sequenced sample consisted of PBMCs. This clonotype was sampled from a woman aged 25 to 39 in good health and CMV-seronegative. V is TRBV7-2 and J is TRBJ2-5; possible D gene TRBD2, 7 bases. The CDR3 loop reads CASSRGAQETQYF. The CDR3 region has the DNA TGTGCCAGCAGCCGGGGGGCCCAAGAGACCCAGTACTTC.